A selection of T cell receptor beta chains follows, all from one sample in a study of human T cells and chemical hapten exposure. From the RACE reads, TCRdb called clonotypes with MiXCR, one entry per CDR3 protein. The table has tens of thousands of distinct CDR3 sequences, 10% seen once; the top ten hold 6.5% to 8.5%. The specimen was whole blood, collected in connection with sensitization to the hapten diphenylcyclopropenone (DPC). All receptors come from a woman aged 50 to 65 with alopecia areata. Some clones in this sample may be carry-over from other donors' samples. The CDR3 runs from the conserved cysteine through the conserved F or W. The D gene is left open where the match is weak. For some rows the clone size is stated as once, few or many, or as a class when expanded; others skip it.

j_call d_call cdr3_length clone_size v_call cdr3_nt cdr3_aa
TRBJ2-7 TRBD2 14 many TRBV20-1 TGCAGTGCTACCCCGCCACTAGCGAGCTACGAGCAGTACTTC CSATPPLASYEQYF
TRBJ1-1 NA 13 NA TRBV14 TGTGCCAGCAAGGGTTTATCGAACACTGAAGCTTTCTTT CASKGLSNTEAFF
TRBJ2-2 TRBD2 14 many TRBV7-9 TGTGCCAGCAGGGGACTAGCGGGAACCGGGGAGCTGTTTTTT CASRGLAGTGELFF
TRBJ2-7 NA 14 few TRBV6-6 TGTGCCAGCAGTTACTCTCAACAGGCTTACGAGCAGTACTTC CASSYSQQAYEQYF
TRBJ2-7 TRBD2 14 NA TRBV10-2 TGCGCCAGCAGTGAGGCGGGGGGATCCTACGAGCAGTACTTC CASSEAGGSYEQYF
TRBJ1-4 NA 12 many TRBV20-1 TGCAGTGCTGGCCGCCTCGGGGAAAAACTGTTTTTT CSAGRLGEKLFF
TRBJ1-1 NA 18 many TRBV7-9 TGTGCCAGCAGCTCAGCAGATAAAGGGGGTCCCTGGAACACTGAAGCTTTCTTT CASSSADKGGPWNTEAFF
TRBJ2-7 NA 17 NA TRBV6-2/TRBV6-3 TGTGCCAGCAGTTACGCCCAGGGCATTAAGGCCCTCCGCGAGCAGTACTTC CASSYAQGIKALREQYF
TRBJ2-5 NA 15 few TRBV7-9 TGTGCCAGCAGCTTAGGCGCCCAGGTATTAGAGACCCAGTACTTC CASSLGAQVLETQYF
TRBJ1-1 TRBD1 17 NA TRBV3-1 TGTGCCAGCAGCTCACGGGGGACAGGGGGCGGACGGGTTGAAGCTTTCTTT CASSSRGTGGGRVEAFF
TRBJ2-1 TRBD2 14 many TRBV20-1 TGCAGTGCCACTAGCGGGAGGAGTATGCATGAGCAGTTCTTC CSATSGRSMHEQFF
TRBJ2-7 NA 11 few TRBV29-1 TGCAGCGTTGCGGGGGGCGGCGAGCAGTACTTC CSVAGGGEQYF
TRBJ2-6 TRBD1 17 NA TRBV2 TGTGCCACCAAACCGGGACAGGGGCCTTCTGGGGCCAACGTCCTGACTTTC CATKPGQGPSGANVLTF
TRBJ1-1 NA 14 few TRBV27 TGTGCCAGCAGTTTGCGAGGGCGGGCCCCTGAAGCTTTCTTT CASSLRGRAPEAFF
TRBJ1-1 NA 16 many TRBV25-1 TGTGCCAGCAGTGAATCGGTGGGATTAGTGAACACTGAAGCTTTCTTT CASSESVGLVNTEAFF
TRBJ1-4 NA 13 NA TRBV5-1 TGCGCCAGCAGCTTGTGGCCTAATGAAAAACTGTTTTTT CASSLWPNEKLFF
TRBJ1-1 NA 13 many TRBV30 TGTGCCTGGAGGTTGATGGAAGGCACTGAAGCTTTCTTT CAWRLMEGTEAFF
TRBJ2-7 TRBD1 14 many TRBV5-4 TGTGCCAGCAGCCCCCGACAGGGGGGCGGCGAGCAGTACTTC CASSPRQGGGEQYF
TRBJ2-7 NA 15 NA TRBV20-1 TGCAGTGCCAAGAGATGGCTAGCGAAGTCCTACGAGCAGTACTTC CSAKRWLAKSYEQYF
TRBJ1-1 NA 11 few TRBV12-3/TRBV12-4 TGTGCCAGCAGGGGGAACAAGGAAGCTTTCTTT CASRGNKEAFF
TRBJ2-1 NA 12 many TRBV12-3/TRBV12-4 TGTGCCAGCAGTCCCTCGTTCAATGAGCAGTTCTTC CASSPSFNEQFF
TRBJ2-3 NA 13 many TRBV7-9 TGTGCCAGCAGCTTAGTAATAGCGGATACGCAGTATTTT CASSLVIADTQYF
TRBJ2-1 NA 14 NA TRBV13 TGTGCCAGCAGCTCCCTACCTAGTGTCAATGAGCAGTTCTTC CASSSLPSVNEQFF
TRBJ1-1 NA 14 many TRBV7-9 TGTGCCAGCACCCCAGGCGGATCGAACACTGAAGCTTTCTTT CASTPGGSNTEAFF
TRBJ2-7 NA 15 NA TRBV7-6 TGTGCCAGCAGCTTAGTCGAGGGATCGGACTACGAGCAGTACTTC CASSLVEGSDYEQYF
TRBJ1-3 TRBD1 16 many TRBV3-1 TGTGCCAGCAGCGCCGTGGCAGGGGGCGCCGGAAACACCATATATTTT CASSAVAGGAGNTIYF
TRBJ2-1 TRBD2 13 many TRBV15 TGTGCCACCAGCGGGACTAGCTTAAATGAGCAGTTCTTC CATSGTSLNEQFF
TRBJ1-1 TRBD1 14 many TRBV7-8 TGTGCCAGCAGCTCGACAGGGAAGCCCACTGAAGCTTTCTTT CASSSTGKPTEAFF
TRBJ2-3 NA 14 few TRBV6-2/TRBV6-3 TGTGCCAGCAGTTACGACGCGGTTGACAGGACGCAGTATTTT CASSYDAVDRTQYF
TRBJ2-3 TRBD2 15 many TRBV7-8 TGTGCCAGCAGCTTAGGCAGCGGGGGGGCTTATACGCAGTATTTT CASSLGSGGAYTQYF
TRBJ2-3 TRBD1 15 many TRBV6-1 TGTGCCAGCAGCCCGACAGGGGTTGGCACAGATACGCAGTATTTT CASSPTGVGTDTQYF
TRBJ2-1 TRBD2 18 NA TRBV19 TGTGCCAGTAGTATTCCGATGGGACTAGCGGGAGACCACAATGAGCAGTTCTTC CASSIPMGLAGDHNEQFF
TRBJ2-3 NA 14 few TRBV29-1 TGCAGCGTTCACCTAGCCGTGCGACCAGATACGCAGTATTTT CSVHLAVRPDTQYF
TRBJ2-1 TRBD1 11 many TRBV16 TGTGCCAGCAGCCCTAACAGGGGGCAGTTCTTC CASSPNRGQFF
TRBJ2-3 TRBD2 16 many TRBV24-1 TGTGCCACCAGTGACCCCGGGACTAGCGGCACAGATACGCAGTATTTT CATSDPGTSGTDTQYF
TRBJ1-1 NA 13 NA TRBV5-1 TGCGCCAGCAGCTTGGGGCAAAGGGCTGAAGCTTTCTTT CASSLGQRAEAFF
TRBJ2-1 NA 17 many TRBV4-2 TGTGCCAGCAGCCAGCGGGATTTCTCAGCTAAAGACAATGAGCAGTTCTTC CASSQRDFSAKDNEQFF
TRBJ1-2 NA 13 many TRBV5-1 TGCGCCAGCAGCTTTGACAAGACCTATGGCTACACCTTC CASSFDKTYGYTF
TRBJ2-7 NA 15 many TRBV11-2 TGTGCCAGCAGCTTAGTAGGAGGGACACTGTACGAGCAGTACTTC CASSLVGGTLYEQYF
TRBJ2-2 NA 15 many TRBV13 TGTGCCAGCAGCCCCACAGGACGCCACACCGGGGAGCTGTTTTTT CASSPTGRHTGELFF
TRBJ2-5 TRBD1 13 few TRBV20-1 TGCAGTGCTAGAGCGACAGGGGCAGAGACCCAGTACTTC CSARATGAETQYF
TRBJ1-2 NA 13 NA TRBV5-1 TGCGCCAGCAGATTGGACCTAACCTATGGCTACACCTTC CASRLDLTYGYTF
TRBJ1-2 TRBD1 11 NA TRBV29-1 TGCAGCGTTGATCTGGGGACAGGGTATTTCTTC CSVDLGTGYFF
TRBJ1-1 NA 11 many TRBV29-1 TGCAGCGTTGTACCGAACACTGAAGCTTTCTTT CSVVPNTEAFF
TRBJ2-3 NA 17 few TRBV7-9 TGTGCCAGCTCCCTAGACCTCTACAGCCCTCCTGGATATACGCAGTATTTT CASSLDLYSPPGYTQYF
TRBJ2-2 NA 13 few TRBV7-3 TGTGCCAGCAGCTTCCAGGGCGCCGGGGAGCTGTTTTTT CASSFQGAGELFF
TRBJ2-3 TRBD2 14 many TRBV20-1 TGCAGTGCACGGACTAGCGGCTCTTCTGATACGCAGTATTTT CSARTSGSSDTQYF
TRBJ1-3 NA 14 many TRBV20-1 TGCAGTGCTAGAGGACTGTTCTCTGGAAACACCATATATTTT CSARGLFSGNTIYF
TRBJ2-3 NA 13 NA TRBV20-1 TGCAGTGCTAGAGTATCCGTCACAGATACGCAGTATTTT CSARVSVTDTQYF
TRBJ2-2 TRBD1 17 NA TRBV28 TGTGCCAGCAGTTCATCCGGGACAGGGGTACTCACCGGGGAGCTGTTTTTT CASSSSGTGVLTGELFF
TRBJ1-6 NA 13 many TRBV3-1 TGTGCCAGCAGCCAAGAGGATGATTCACCCCTCCACTTT CASSQEDDSPLHF
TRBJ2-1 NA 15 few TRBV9 TGTGCCAGCAGCGCAGCCGGGACGCACGGTGTTGAGCAGTTCTTC CASSAAGTHGVEQFF
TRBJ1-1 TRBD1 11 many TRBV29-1 TGCAGCTTGGACAGGGCCACTGAAGCTTTCTTT CSLDRATEAFF
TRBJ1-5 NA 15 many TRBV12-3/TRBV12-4 TGTGCCAGCAGTTTAGGTTTTGGGGGGAGCCAGCCCCAGCATTTT CASSLGFGGSQPQHF
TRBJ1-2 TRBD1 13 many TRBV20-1 TGCAGTGCTAGGGTGACAGGGGGCGATGGCTACACCTTC CSARVTGGDGYTF
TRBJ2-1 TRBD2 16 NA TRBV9 TGTGCCAGCAGCGTAGCGGATGACGCGGGGGGCAATGAGCAGTTCTTC CASSVADDAGGNEQFF
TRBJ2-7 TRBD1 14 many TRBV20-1 TGCAGTGCTAGGAGGACAGGGTATGCCTACGAGCAGTACTTC CSARRTGYAYEQYF
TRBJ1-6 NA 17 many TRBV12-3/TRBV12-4 TGTGCCAGCAGTTTTACAGGGATTAGCTCCTATAATTCACCCCTCCACTTT CASSFTGISSYNSPLHF
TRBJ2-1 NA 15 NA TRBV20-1 TGCAGTGCTAGAGATCTCAGGACCATGTACAATGAGCAGTTCTTC CSARDLRTMYNEQFF